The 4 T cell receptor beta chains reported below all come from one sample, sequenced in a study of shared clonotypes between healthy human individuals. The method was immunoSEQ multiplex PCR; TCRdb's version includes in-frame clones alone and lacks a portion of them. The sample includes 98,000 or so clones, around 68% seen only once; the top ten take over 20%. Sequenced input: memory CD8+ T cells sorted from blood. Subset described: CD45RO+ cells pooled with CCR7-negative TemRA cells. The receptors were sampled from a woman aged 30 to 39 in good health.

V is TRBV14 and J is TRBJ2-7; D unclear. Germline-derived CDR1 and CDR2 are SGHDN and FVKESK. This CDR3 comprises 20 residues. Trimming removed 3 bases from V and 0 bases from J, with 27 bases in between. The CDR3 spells CASSHYPTSPLQAYSYEQYF. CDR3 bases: TGTGCCAGCAGCCACTACCCCACATCTCCTCTGCAAGCCTACTCCTACGAGCAGTACTTC.

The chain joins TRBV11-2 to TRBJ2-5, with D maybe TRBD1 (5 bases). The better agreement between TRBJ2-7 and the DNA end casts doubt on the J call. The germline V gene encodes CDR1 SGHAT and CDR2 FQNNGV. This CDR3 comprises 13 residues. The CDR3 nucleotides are TGTGCCAGCAGTTTTGGACATCCCTACGAGCAGTACTTC. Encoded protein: CASSFGHPYEQYF.

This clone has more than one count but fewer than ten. The CDR3 reads CASSESSGRNTGELFF. The CDR3 DNA reads as TGTGCCAGCAGTGAATCTAGCGGGAGGAACACCGGGGAGCTGTTTTTT. The chain joins TRBV25-1 to TRBJ2-2, with TRBD2 identical over 10 bases. The CDR3 is made up of 16 amino acids. Germline values: CDR1 MGHDK, CDR2 SYGVNS. Trimming at V came to 1 base and at J to 1 base, leaving 0 bases not matched to a gene.

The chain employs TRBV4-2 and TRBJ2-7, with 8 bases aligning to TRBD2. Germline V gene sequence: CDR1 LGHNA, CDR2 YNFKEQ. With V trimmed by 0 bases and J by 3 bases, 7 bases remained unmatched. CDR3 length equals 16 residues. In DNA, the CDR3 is TGTGCCAGCAGCCAAGAACTAGCGGCTGAAGGCTACGAGCAGTACTTC. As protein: CASSQELAAEGYEQYF.